This entry lists 22 T cell receptor beta chains sequenced from one sample in a study of molecular identifiers for immune sequencing clone quantification. Each CDR3 protein is one row after TCRdb ran MiXCR on the PCR reads. The table lists over 550,000 distinct CDR3 sequences, 25% of them singletons. Sequencing input: naive CD8+ T cells from blood, with Jurkat cell RNA spiked in. Subset denoted: FACS-sorted CD8+CD4-CCR7+CD45RA+ naive T cells. The source is a human donor in good health. Some libraries in this study had Jurkat cell RNA spiked in.

With regard to this clonotype: A much larger clone lies one base from this, so it may be a read error. A read error is likely, as this CDR3 ends without the conserved phenylalanine or tryptophan. The V and J genes are TRBV19 and TRBJ2-7; D remains ambiguous. Germline CDR1 LNHDA, CDR2 SQIVND (reference sequence). V was pared by 3 bases and J by 0 bases, with 12 bases between. CDR3 length: 15 amino acids. CDR3 nucleotides: TGTGCCAGTAGTATTGCAGGCCAAAGCTCCTACGAGCAGTACATC. It encodes CASSIAGQSSYEQYI.

This rearrangement joins TRBV19 to TRBJ2-7; TRBD2 is a possible D gene (7 bases). This CDR3 comprises 14 residues. CDR1 is LNHDA and CDR2 is SQIVND in the germline V gene (reference sequence). Trimming left V 5 bases short and J 9 bases short, with 20 bases between. Here the CDR3 reads CASSGRGYFDGQYF. The DNA for the CDR3 is TGTGCCAGTAGTGGGAGGGGGTACTTCGACGGGCAGTACTTC.

The genes are TRBV3-1 and TRBJ1-3; D unresolved. V was clipped by 1 base and J by 0 bases, with 10 bases between them. The germline CDR1 and CDR2 sequences are LGHDT and YNNKEL (reference sequence). This CDR3 is 16 amino acids long. The CDR3 region is CASSQVLWGSGNTIYF. The CDR3 nucleotides are TGTGCCAGCAGCCAAGTACTTTGGGGCTCTGGAAACACCATATATTTT.

This rearrangement joins TRBV7-6 to TRBJ1-5; D unclear. There are 15 residues in the CDR3. V was trimmed by 1 base and J by 7 bases, leaving 14 bases between them. CDR1 is SGHVS, CDR2 FNYEAQ, per germline. CDR3 sequence reads: CASSLDLGFGQPQHF. Here the CDR3 DNA reads TGTGCCAGCAGCTTAGACTTGGGGTTTGGGCAGCCCCAGCATTTT.

This clonotype was observed a handful of times. The rearrangement uses TRBV7-9 and TRBJ2-3, with no clear D. Trimming cost V 7 bases and J 2 bases, with 10 bases left between them. Germline CDR1 is SEHNR and CDR2 is FQNEAQ (reference sequence). This CDR3 comprises 13 residues. In nucleotides, the CDR3 is TGTGCCAGCATCTCGGGCGCCACAGATACGCAGTATTTT. Its translation: CASISGATDTQYF.

The chain combines TRBV7-9 with TRBJ2-5, with D uncertain. The length of the CDR3 is 15 residues. The V and J ends lost 1 base and 2 bases respectively, with 11 bases between them. Germline V gene sequence: CDR1 SEHNR, CDR2 FQNEAQ (reference sequence). In nucleotides, the CDR3 is TGTGCCAGCAGCTTAGACAGCCTCGGGCAAGAGACCCAGTACTTC. Translating gives CASSLDSLGQETQYF.

This clonotype was picked up many times. The chain carries TRBV7-9 and TRBJ2-7; 7 bases fit TRBD1. CDR3 length equals 14 residues. Trimming at V came to 1 base and at J to 4 bases, leaving 4 bases not matched to a gene. The germline V gene encodes CDR1 SEHNR and CDR2 FQNEAQ (reference sequence). This CDR3 is CASSLGGQSYEQYF. The CDR3, as DNA: TGTGCCAGCAGCTTAGGGGGACAGTCTTACGAGCAGTACTTC.

The table lists this clonotype with a few counts. The rearrangement uses TRBV4-1 and TRBJ2-5; D gene ambiguous. V gave up 0 bases and J gave up 0 bases, with 2 bases separating them. Per the germline V gene, CDR1 is MGHRA and CDR2 is YSYEKL. The CDR3 covers 13 residues. The CDR3: CASSQEDQETQYF. CDR3 DNA: TGCGCCAGCAGCCAAGAGGACCAAGAGACCCAGTACTTC.

The chain combines TRBV12-3 or TRBV12-4 with TRBJ2-3; maybe TRBD1 (5 bases). The CDR3 length is 13 residues. V was cut by 7 bases and J by 5 bases, with 13 bases left in between. The CDR3 loop is CASTPGHGDTQYF. Written as DNA, the CDR3 is TGTGCCAGCACCCCAGGGCACGGAGATACGCAGTATTTT.

This sequence joins TRBV30 and TRBJ2-7; 7 bases map to TRBD1. The germline V gene has CDR1 GTSNPN and CDR2 SVGIG (reference sequence). CDR3 length equals 12 residues. The ends lost 5 bases at V and 6 bases at J; junction bases unmatched: 7. The CDR3 sequence: CAWDRVGFEQYF. CDR3 coding DNA: TGTGCCTGGGACAGGGTGGGGTTCGAGCAGTACTTC.

V usage is TRBV6-5 and J usage is TRBJ1-1; 8 bases match TRBD1. V shed 1 base and J 3 bases; nucleotides not matched to a gene: 7. CDR3 length: 16 residues. Per germline, CDR1 MNHEY and CDR2 SVGAGI. CDR3 coding DNA: TGTGCCAGCAGTTACTACTACGGACAGGGTGACACTGAAGCTTTCTTT. It is translated as CASSYYYGQGDTEAFF.

The sample holds a few counts of this clonotype. The chain uses TRBV14 and TRBJ2-1, with D perhaps TRBD1 or TRBD2 (5 bases each). CDR3 size: 15 residues. The V end was cut by 1 base, the J end by 0 bases, with 7 bases between. Germline CDR1 and CDR2: SGHDN and FVKESK. The CDR3 sequence: CASSQGGSSYNEQFF. The DNA for the CDR3 is TGTGCCAGCAGCCAAGGGGGGAGCTCCTACAATGAGCAGTTCTTC.

Details on this clonotype: An end of the junction differs from the germline gene, which may be a read error. This sequence joins TRBV12-3 or TRBV12-4 and TRBJ2-7; the D is unclear. This CDR3 has 14 amino acids. CDR3 residues: CASRFSRSSYEQYF. The CDR3 bases are TGTGCCAGCCGTTTTAGCCGGAGCTCCTACGAGCAGTACTTC.

Only a few counts were recorded for this clonotype. The V gene is TRBV4-3, the J gene TRBJ2-7; D is uncertain. The CDR3 contains 13 residues. Germline assignment: CDR1 LGHNA and CDR2 YSLEER. Trimming stripped 0 bases from V and 6 bases from J, with 9 bases between. Here the CDR3 DNA reads TGCGCCAGCAGCCAAGATTTAGGGTTCGAGCAGTACTTC. Protein: CASSQDLGFEQYF.

This rearrangement joins TRBV19 to TRBJ1-5; maybe TRBD1 (5 bases). The CDR3 runs 13 residues. V lost 5 bases and J 4 bases, leaving 9 bases between the germline ends. CDR1 is LNHDA, CDR2 SQIVND, per germline (reference sequence). For the CDR3, the DNA is TGTGCCAGTAGTTCTCCAGGGAATCAGCCCCAGCATTTT. Protein product: CASSSPGNQPQHF.

This clonotype has more than one count but fewer than ten. The chain joins TRBV5-1 to TRBJ2-1; D gene ambiguous. CDR3 length: 15 amino acids. Germline V gene sequence: CDR1 SGHRS, CDR2 YFSETQ. V shed 0 bases and J shed 1 base, with 8 bases lying between them. CDR3 sequence: CASSLAPTSYNEQFF. The CDR3 DNA follows: TGCGCCAGCAGCTTGGCCCCGACTTCCTACAATGAGCAGTTCTTC.

This clonotype was detected only a few times. The V call is TRBV2, the J call TRBJ1-6, with D perhaps TRBD1 (5 bases). Trimming took off 6 bases at V and 9 bases at J, with 15 bases between the two ends. This CDR3 spans 14 amino acids. Per the germline V gene, CDR1 is SNHLY and CDR2 is FYNNEI. CDR3: CASSSPLQGSPLHF. The CDR3 bases are TGTGCCAGCAGCTCCCCATTGCAGGGTTCACCCCTCCACTTT. Using reference TRBV2 and TRBJ1-6 for the parts outside the CDR3, the full variable domain is EPEVTQTPSHQVTQMGQEVILRCVPISNHLYFYWYRQILGQKVEFLVSFYNNEISEKSEIFDDQFSVERPDGSNFTLKIRSTKLEDSAMYFCASSSPLQGSPLHFGNGTRLTVT.

Ten or more counts support this clonotype. The chain joins TRBV29-1 to TRBJ1-1; unclear D gene. CDR1 is SQVTM and CDR2 is ANQGSEA in the germline V gene. The V and J ends lost 4 bases and 6 bases respectively, with 9 bases between them. The CDR3 is 11 residues long. In DNA form, the CDR3 reads TGCAGCGTTGGGGAAGGAGCTGAAGCTTTCTTT. It encodes CSVGEGAEAFF.

Ten or more counts support this clonotype. The rearrangement links TRBV6-2 or TRBV6-3 to TRBJ2-5; 12 bases fit TRBD2. Per the germline V gene, CDR1 is MNHEY and CDR2 is SVGEGT. The CDR3 extends over 16 amino acids. V was clipped by 2 bases and J by 0 bases; unmatched bases: 1. CDR3 sequence: CASSYRLAGDQETQYF. The CDR3 DNA sequence: TGTGCCAGCAGTTACAGACTAGCGGGGGACCAAGAGACCCAGTACTTC.

This chain uses TRBV12-3 or TRBV12-4 with TRBJ2-7; tentatively, D is TRBD1 (6 bases). The V end was cut by 5 bases, the J end by 1 base, with 21 bases between. The CDR3 runs to 17 residues. In DNA form, the CDR3 reads TGTGCCAGCAGTCATGACTGGGGGCTGAAATTGTCCTACGAGCAGTACTTC. Translated, it gives CASSHDWGLKLSYEQYF.

This clonotype was counted ten times or more. The chain links TRBV6-5 to TRBJ2-3; perhaps TRBD2 as D (7 bases). Germline CDR1 is MNHEY and CDR2 is SVGAGI. The CDR3 loop spans 14 amino acids. Trimming cost V 7 bases and J 5 bases, with 16 bases left between them. The CDR3 DNA follows: TGTGCCAGCAACCCCAATAGGGGGGGAGATACGCAGTATTTT. It is translated as CASNPNRGGDTQYF.

A few counts support this clonotype. The conserved closing phenylalanine or tryptophan is absent in this CDR3, likely reflecting a read error. The chain uses TRBV4-2 and TRBJ1-3; D remains ambiguous. The CDR3 runs 19 residues. The germline gives CDR1 LGHNA, CDR2 YNFKEQ. The V end was cut by 1 base, the J end by 2 bases, with 21 bases between. For the CDR3, the DNA is TGTGCCAGCAGCCAAGCTAGGGCAGGAGGAGCCAGGCCTGGAAACACCATATATTCT. It specifies CASSQARAGGARPGNTIYS.